Below, 29 T cell receptor beta chains from the same sample are listed, as sequenced in a study of TIL therapy for anti-PD-1-resistant metastatic lung cancer. Time point here: pre-treatment sample, taken before nivolumab and TIL therapy. Tumor tissue came from excised metastases, mostly pleural nodules or supraclavicular lymph nodes. Sequencing used immunoSEQ v3. The method was immunoSEQ multiplex PCR; TCRdb's version includes in-frame clones alone and lacks a portion of them. The table has over 20,000 clones, roughly two thirds seen once. Sample: tumor tissue, taken at baseline. The receptors originated from a person between 30 and 80 years old with non-small cell lung cancer.

The rearrangement uses TRBV19 and TRBJ1-2, with D tentatively TRBD1 (5 bases). The CDR3 runs 13 residues. The ends were cut back, 5 bases at V and 0 bases at J, with 7 bases in the middle. Germline CDR1 and CDR2: LNHDA and SQIVND (reference sequence). The CDR3 sequence is CASSPDTNYGYTF. DNA for the CDR3: TGTGCCAGTAGTCCGGACACTAACTATGGCTACACCTTC.

V and J are TRBV5-4 and TRBJ2-7, with a weak D call TRBD2 (7 bases). Deletions cut 2 bases from V and 4 bases from J, with 19 bases between. Germline CDR1 is SGHNT and CDR2 is YYREEE (reference sequence). The CDR3 is 16 residues long. CDR3 sequence: CASSLGGGPGLYEQYF. The CDR3 region has the DNA TGTGCCAGCAGCTTAGGCGGGGGCCCCGGACTTTACGAGCAGTACTTC.

A few counts support this clone. The CDR3 nucleotides read TGTGCCAGCAGCCCCCGCCCGGCGGCCGGGGAGCTGTTTTTT. Translation gives CASSPRPAAGELFF. V usage is TRBV9 and J usage is TRBJ2-2; no reliable D call. This CDR3 has 14 residues. The ends were cut back, 4 bases at V and 6 bases at J, with 13 bases in the middle. Germline V lookup: CDR1 SGDLS, CDR2 YYNGEE.

J is TRBJ2-3 and V is TRBV11-3; no firm D call. The length of the CDR3 is 12 residues. Trimming pared 0 bases from V and 4 bases from J, leaving 2 bases between. The V gene's germline CDR1 is SGHNT and CDR2 YENEEA. The CDR3 loop reads CASSLEPDTQYF. Written as DNA, the CDR3 is TGTGCCAGCAGCTTAGAACCAGATACGCAGTATTTT.

V gene TRBV5-1 combines with J gene TRBJ2-5; D is unclear. The CDR3 runs to 16 residues. V was trimmed by 4 bases and J by 2 bases, leaving 18 bases between them. The germline V gene has CDR1 SGHRS and CDR2 YFSETQ. The CDR3 loop is CASSVEAQPLQETQYF. The CDR3 coding sequence is TGCGCCAGCAGCGTTGAGGCCCAGCCCCTTCAAGAGACCCAGTACTTC.

J is TRBJ2-3 and V is TRBV4-2, with D possibly being TRBD2 (5 bases). The CDR3 runs to 16 residues. Germline V CDR1 and CDR2: LGHNA, YNFKEQ. V lost 0 bases, J lost 3 bases, and 13 bases lay in between. The CDR3, as DNA: TGTGCCAGCAGCCAAGAGTGGAGGCAGAGAACAGATACGCAGTATTTT. It codes for CASSQEWRQRTDTQYF.

This sequence joins TRBV19 and TRBJ2-7; no reliable D call. This CDR3 has 14 residues. V was pared by 2 bases and J by 4 bases, with 12 bases between. CDR1 and CDR2 from the germline V gene are LNHDA and SQIVND (reference sequence). CDR3 coding DNA: TGTGCCAGTAGTATAAACTTCCGATCGTACGAGCAGTACTTC. Residues: CASSINFRSYEQYF.

J is TRBJ2-5 and V is TRBV7-6; 7 nucleotides line up with TRBD2. Germline CDR1 SGHVS, CDR2 FNYEAQ. V gave up 3 bases and J gave up 2 bases; unmatched junction bases: 3. The CDR3 contains 14 residues. CDR3 region: CASSLGSGQETQYF. DNA of the CDR3: TGTGCCAGCAGCTTGGGTAGCGGGCAAGAGACCCAGTACTTC.

The chain recombines TRBV10-1 with TRBJ1-1; TRBD1 matches at 9 bases. This CDR3 has 14 amino acids. V dropped 2 bases and J dropped 4; count of bases not matched to a gene: 2. CDR1 and CDR2 (germline): WNHNN, SYGVQD (reference sequence). The CDR3 DNA reads TGCGCCAGCAGTGAGCGGACAGGGGTCACTGAAGCTTTCTTT. Protein: CASSERTGVTEAFF.

The chain couples TRBV30 to TRBJ2-3; 7 bases align to TRBD2. V was pared by 0 bases and J by 2 bases, with 11 bases of the junction left unmatched. The CDR3 has 17 amino acids. CDR1 and CDR2 (germline): GTSNPN, SVGIG (reference sequence). The CDR3 reads CAWSVGVRDYLTDTQYF. The CDR3 coding sequence is TGTGCCTGGAGTGTAGGGGTGAGGGACTACCTCACAGATACGCAGTATTTT.

This rearrangement joins TRBV2 to TRBJ1-2; the D is unclear. CDR1 and CDR2 from the germline V gene are SNHLY and FYNNEI. V lost 6 bases and J lost 4, with 18 bases in between. The CDR3 is 15 amino acids. DNA of the CDR3: TGTGCCAGCAGCCGGGAAGGAGCTAGTGTCTATGGCTACACCTTC. This sequence encodes CASSREGASVYGYTF.

This clone has a handful of counts. The chain recombines TRBV2 with TRBJ1-2; D unresolved. The V end was cut by 7 bases, the J end by 4 bases, with 10 bases between. There are 12 residues in the CDR3. The germline V gene encodes CDR1 SNHLY and CDR2 FYNNEI. CDR3 in amino acids: CASNEGSYGYTF. DNA of the CDR3: TGTGCCAGCAATGAGGGTAGCTATGGCTACACCTTC.

The chain is built from TRBV10-3 and TRBJ2-6; D may be TRBD1 (7 bases). There are 16 residues in the CDR3. Trimming took off 11 bases at V and 4 bases at J, with 21 bases between the two ends. Germline values: CDR1 ENHRY, CDR2 SYGVKD. The CDR3 nucleotides read TGTGCCGTCCTGGAGGGGGCGGGCGGCGGGGCCAACGTCCTGACTTTC. Its protein is CAVLEGAGGGANVLTF.

This chain connects TRBV6-6 to TRBJ1-2, with D perhaps TRBD1 (6 bases). The length of the CDR3 is 14 residues. Germline V lookup: CDR1 MNHNY, CDR2 SVGAGI (reference sequence). Trimming left V 5 bases short and J 0 bases short, with 10 bases between. The CDR3 nucleotides read TGTGCCAGCAGTACCCAGGGGACTAACTATGGCTACACCTTC. This gives the protein CASSTQGTNYGYTF.

The chain couples TRBV5-1 to TRBJ2-7, with 7 positions matching TRBD1. Germline loops: CDR1 SGHRS, CDR2 YFSETQ. The CDR3 extends over 14 amino acids. Germline trimming cut 4 bases from V and 3 bases from J; bases unmatched to any gene: 7. The CDR3 DNA sequence: TGCGCCAGCAGCCCCGGACAGGACCACTACGAGCAGTACTTC. It encodes CASSPGQDHYEQYF.

CDR3 sequence reads: CASSQGQDNEKLFF. The DNA of the CDR3 is TGTGCCAGCTCACAGGGACAGGATAATGAAAAACTGTTTTTT. The chain has TRBV18 and TRBJ1-4, with 8 bases identical to TRBD1. V shed 4 bases, J shed 4 bases, and the junction held 2 bases outside the gene matches. The length of the CDR3 is 14 residues. Looked up from germline, CDR1 is KGHSH and CDR2 is LQKENI.

The V gene is TRBV28, the J gene TRBJ2-4; D is uncertain. The CDR3 length is 14 residues. Germline CDR1 and CDR2: MDHEN and SYDVKM. Trimming stripped 6 bases from V and 8 bases from J, with 17 bases between. The CDR3 here is CASRRTAVGDIQYF. The CDR3 DNA reads as TGTGCCAGCAGGCGTACCGCGGTTGGGGACATTCAGTACTTC.

The chain is built from TRBV20-1 and TRBJ2-5; 7 bases fit TRBD1. The trim removed 6 bases at V and 10 bases at J, leaving 5 bases unmatched. Germline V CDR1 and CDR2: DFQATT, SNEGSKA (reference sequence). The CDR3 length is 10 residues. For the CDR3, the DNA is TGCAGTGCAAAGACAGGGATCCAGTACTTC. Translated: CSAKTGIQYF.

Regarding this clone: Different DNA sequences within this sample yield the same CDR3. The chain joins TRBV9 to TRBJ1-2; D is undetermined. The CDR3 contains 13 residues. CDR1 is SGDLS and CDR2 is YYNGEE in the germline V gene. Between the trimmed V and J ends, which lost 2 bases and 2 bases, there was a span of 7 bases. The CDR3: CASSVAGNYGYTF. As DNA, the CDR3 is TGTGCCAGCAGCGTGGCGGGGAACTATGGCTACACCTTC.

The chain combines TRBV4-2 with TRBJ2-5; D possibly matches TRBD1 or TRBD2 (5 bases each). V gave up 8 bases and J gave up 5 bases, with 15 bases separating them. Germline V lookup: CDR1 LGHNA, CDR2 YNFKEQ. The CDR3 sequence is 13 residues long. In nucleotides, the CDR3 is TGTGCCAGCGGCCGGGACCGAGGGGAGACCCAGTACTTC. It yields the protein CASGRDRGETQYF.

The chain is built from TRBV7-9 and TRBJ1-5, with TRBD1 identical over 9 bases. The CDR3 covers 15 residues. V was pared by 5 bases and J by 1 base, with 3 bases of the junction left unmatched. Germline CDR1 reads SEHNR; CDR2 reads FQNEAQ (reference sequence). The DNA for the CDR3 is TGTGCCAGCAGCGCGGGACAGGGAAGCAATCAGCCCCAGCATTTT. Translating it yields CASSAGQGSNQPQHF.

This clone has more than one count but fewer than ten. CDR3 nucleotides: TGTGCCAGCAAGACAGGGCTAAATTCACCCCTCCACTTT. Its translation is CASKTGLNSPLHF. The chain combines TRBV2 with TRBJ1-6; 7 nucleotides align to TRBD1. Trimming took 7 bases from V and 7 from J; bases not matched to a gene: 4. Looked up from germline, CDR1 is SNHLY and CDR2 is FYNNEI. The CDR3 consists of 13 residues.

A few counts support this clone. The V and J genes are TRBV14 and TRBJ1-5, with 7 bases identical to TRBD1. The germline V gene has CDR1 SGHDN and CDR2 FVKESK. V shed 4 bases, J shed 5 bases, and the junction held 11 bases outside the gene matches. The CDR3 has 16 residues. The CDR3, as DNA: TGTGCCAGCAGCCTTACCGACAGGGCGGTCGATCAGCCCCAGCATTTT. Protein product: CASSLTDRAVDQPQHF.

The chain couples TRBV7-6 to TRBJ1-2; the D gene is possibly TRBD1 (6 bases). This CDR3 spans 13 amino acids. Germline V gives CDR1 SGHVS, CDR2 FNYEAQ. The V end was cut by 8 bases, the J end by 4 bases, with 14 bases between. CDR3 in DNA: TGTGCCAGCGGATCTGACAGGTCCTATGGCTACACCTTC. The encoded protein is CASGSDRSYGYTF.

This clone was observed a handful of times. V usage is TRBV11-2 and J usage is TRBJ1-6, with D maybe TRBD1 (6 bases). The CDR3 length is 16 residues. The V gene's germline CDR1 is SGHAT and CDR2 FQNNGV. V was cut by 1 base and J by 7 bases, with 14 bases left in between. The CDR3 DNA reads TGTGCCAGCAGCTTAGCCCAGGGGTGGTACAATTCACCCCTCCACTTT. Its translation is CASSLAQGWYNSPLHF.

V and J are TRBV5-1 and TRBJ1-1; 7 bases line up with TRBD1. With V trimmed by 4 bases and J by 4 bases, 10 bases remained unmatched. CDR3 length: 15 residues. The germline V gene encodes CDR1 SGHRS and CDR2 YFSETQ. The CDR3 DNA is TGCGCCAGCAGCCCCCACAGGGGATTTGGCACTGAAGCTTTCTTT. Its translation is CASSPHRGFGTEAFF. Drawing the rest from reference TRBV5-1 and TRBJ1-1, the complete variable domain is KAGVTQTPRYLIKTRGQQVTLSCSPISGHRSVSWYQQTPGQGLQFLFEYFSETQRNKGNFPGRFSGRQFSNSRSEMNVSTLELGDSALYLCASSPHRGFGTEAFFGQGTRLTVV.

The rearrangement uses TRBV18 and TRBJ1-1, with a weak D call TRBD1 (6 bases). The CDR3 has 15 residues. Germline V gene data show CDR1 as KGHSH and CDR2 as LQKENI. V lost 1 base, J lost 5 bases, and 14 bases lay in between. CDR3 DNA sequence: TGTGCCAGCTCACCACAACAGGGAAGCGATACTGAAGCTTTCTTT. Its translation is CASSPQQGSDTEAFF.

V is TRBV6-1 and J is TRBJ2-3; D uncertain. V lost 5 bases and J 4 bases, leaving 16 bases between the germline ends. Germline values: CDR1 MNHNS, CDR2 SASEGT. There are 15 residues in the CDR3. The CDR3 here is CASSPGLSAADTQYF. The CDR3 coding sequence is TGTGCCAGCAGTCCGGGCCTTTCGGCGGCAGATACGCAGTATTTT.

The chain joins TRBV7-2 to TRBJ2-3; 12 bases align to TRBD2. J lost 4 bases, V lost 3 bases, and 5 bases had no gene match. Germline CDR1 reads SGHTA; CDR2 reads FQGNSA. CDR3 length: 16 residues. This CDR3 reads CASSFRTSGAADTQYF. In DNA form, the CDR3 reads TGTGCCAGCAGCTTCCGGACTAGCGGGGCCGCAGATACGCAGTATTTT.